One and the same sample provided the 5 T cell receptor beta chains below, sequenced in a study of blood T cell repertoires in COVID-19. Libraries were prepared by immunoSEQ multiplex PCR; TCRdb keeps only in-frame clonotypes and omits some of them. The repertoire holds about 200,000 clones, 88% seen once, with around 1.5% in the top ten. Input material: peripheral blood. The source of these receptors is a man younger than 30 with active or convalescent COVID-19.

The V gene is TRBV27, the J gene TRBJ2-1; 12 nucleotides agree with TRBD2. The CDR3 is made up of 15 amino acids. CDR1 is MNHEY, CDR2 SMNVEV, per germline (reference sequence). V gave up 5 bases and J gave up 2 bases; unmatched junction bases: 1. The CDR3 DNA reads TGTGCCAGCAGTCCTAGCGGGAGGGCCTACAATGAGCAGTTCTTC. It codes for CASSPSGRAYNEQFF.

The chain recombines TRBV6-1 with TRBJ2-3; D gene uncertain. The germline gives CDR1 MNHNS, CDR2 SASEGT. The CDR3 is made up of 16 amino acids. V was pared by 0 bases and J by 2 bases, with 12 bases between. This chain's CDR3 is CASSEARRLSTDTQYF. CDR3 coding DNA: TGTGCCAGCAGTGAAGCGAGGAGACTCTCCACAGATACGCAGTATTTT.

V is TRBV18 and J is TRBJ2-4, with D possibly TRBD2 on 5 matching bases. Germline CDR1 is KGHSH and CDR2 is LQKENI. This CDR3 is built from 16 residues. Between the trimmed V and J ends, which lost 3 bases and 1 base, there was a span of 13 bases. CDR3 DNA sequence: TGTGCCAGCTCACCTGAGGGTACGTTCGCCAAAAACATTCAGTACTTC. Translation gives CASSPEGTFAKNIQYF.

The V and J genes are TRBV4-1 and TRBJ2-1; D is uncertain. The CDR3 is made up of 14 amino acids. V was shortened by 0 bases and J by 2 bases, with 5 bases between the two germline ends. Germline assignment: CDR1 MGHRA and CDR2 YSYEKL. The CDR3 DNA reads TGCGCCAGCAGCCAAGAATTAACCTACAATGAGCAGTTCTTC. It yields the protein CASSQELTYNEQFF.

The genes are TRBV7-8 and TRBJ1-1; unclear D gene. The CDR3 loop spans 13 amino acids. The germline V gene has CDR1 SGHVS and CDR2 FQNEAQ. V was trimmed by 3 bases and J by 1 base, leaving 6 bases between them. The CDR3 nucleotides are TGTGCCAGCAGCTTTATTTGGAACACTGAAGCTTTCTTT. It codes for CASSFIWNTEAFF.